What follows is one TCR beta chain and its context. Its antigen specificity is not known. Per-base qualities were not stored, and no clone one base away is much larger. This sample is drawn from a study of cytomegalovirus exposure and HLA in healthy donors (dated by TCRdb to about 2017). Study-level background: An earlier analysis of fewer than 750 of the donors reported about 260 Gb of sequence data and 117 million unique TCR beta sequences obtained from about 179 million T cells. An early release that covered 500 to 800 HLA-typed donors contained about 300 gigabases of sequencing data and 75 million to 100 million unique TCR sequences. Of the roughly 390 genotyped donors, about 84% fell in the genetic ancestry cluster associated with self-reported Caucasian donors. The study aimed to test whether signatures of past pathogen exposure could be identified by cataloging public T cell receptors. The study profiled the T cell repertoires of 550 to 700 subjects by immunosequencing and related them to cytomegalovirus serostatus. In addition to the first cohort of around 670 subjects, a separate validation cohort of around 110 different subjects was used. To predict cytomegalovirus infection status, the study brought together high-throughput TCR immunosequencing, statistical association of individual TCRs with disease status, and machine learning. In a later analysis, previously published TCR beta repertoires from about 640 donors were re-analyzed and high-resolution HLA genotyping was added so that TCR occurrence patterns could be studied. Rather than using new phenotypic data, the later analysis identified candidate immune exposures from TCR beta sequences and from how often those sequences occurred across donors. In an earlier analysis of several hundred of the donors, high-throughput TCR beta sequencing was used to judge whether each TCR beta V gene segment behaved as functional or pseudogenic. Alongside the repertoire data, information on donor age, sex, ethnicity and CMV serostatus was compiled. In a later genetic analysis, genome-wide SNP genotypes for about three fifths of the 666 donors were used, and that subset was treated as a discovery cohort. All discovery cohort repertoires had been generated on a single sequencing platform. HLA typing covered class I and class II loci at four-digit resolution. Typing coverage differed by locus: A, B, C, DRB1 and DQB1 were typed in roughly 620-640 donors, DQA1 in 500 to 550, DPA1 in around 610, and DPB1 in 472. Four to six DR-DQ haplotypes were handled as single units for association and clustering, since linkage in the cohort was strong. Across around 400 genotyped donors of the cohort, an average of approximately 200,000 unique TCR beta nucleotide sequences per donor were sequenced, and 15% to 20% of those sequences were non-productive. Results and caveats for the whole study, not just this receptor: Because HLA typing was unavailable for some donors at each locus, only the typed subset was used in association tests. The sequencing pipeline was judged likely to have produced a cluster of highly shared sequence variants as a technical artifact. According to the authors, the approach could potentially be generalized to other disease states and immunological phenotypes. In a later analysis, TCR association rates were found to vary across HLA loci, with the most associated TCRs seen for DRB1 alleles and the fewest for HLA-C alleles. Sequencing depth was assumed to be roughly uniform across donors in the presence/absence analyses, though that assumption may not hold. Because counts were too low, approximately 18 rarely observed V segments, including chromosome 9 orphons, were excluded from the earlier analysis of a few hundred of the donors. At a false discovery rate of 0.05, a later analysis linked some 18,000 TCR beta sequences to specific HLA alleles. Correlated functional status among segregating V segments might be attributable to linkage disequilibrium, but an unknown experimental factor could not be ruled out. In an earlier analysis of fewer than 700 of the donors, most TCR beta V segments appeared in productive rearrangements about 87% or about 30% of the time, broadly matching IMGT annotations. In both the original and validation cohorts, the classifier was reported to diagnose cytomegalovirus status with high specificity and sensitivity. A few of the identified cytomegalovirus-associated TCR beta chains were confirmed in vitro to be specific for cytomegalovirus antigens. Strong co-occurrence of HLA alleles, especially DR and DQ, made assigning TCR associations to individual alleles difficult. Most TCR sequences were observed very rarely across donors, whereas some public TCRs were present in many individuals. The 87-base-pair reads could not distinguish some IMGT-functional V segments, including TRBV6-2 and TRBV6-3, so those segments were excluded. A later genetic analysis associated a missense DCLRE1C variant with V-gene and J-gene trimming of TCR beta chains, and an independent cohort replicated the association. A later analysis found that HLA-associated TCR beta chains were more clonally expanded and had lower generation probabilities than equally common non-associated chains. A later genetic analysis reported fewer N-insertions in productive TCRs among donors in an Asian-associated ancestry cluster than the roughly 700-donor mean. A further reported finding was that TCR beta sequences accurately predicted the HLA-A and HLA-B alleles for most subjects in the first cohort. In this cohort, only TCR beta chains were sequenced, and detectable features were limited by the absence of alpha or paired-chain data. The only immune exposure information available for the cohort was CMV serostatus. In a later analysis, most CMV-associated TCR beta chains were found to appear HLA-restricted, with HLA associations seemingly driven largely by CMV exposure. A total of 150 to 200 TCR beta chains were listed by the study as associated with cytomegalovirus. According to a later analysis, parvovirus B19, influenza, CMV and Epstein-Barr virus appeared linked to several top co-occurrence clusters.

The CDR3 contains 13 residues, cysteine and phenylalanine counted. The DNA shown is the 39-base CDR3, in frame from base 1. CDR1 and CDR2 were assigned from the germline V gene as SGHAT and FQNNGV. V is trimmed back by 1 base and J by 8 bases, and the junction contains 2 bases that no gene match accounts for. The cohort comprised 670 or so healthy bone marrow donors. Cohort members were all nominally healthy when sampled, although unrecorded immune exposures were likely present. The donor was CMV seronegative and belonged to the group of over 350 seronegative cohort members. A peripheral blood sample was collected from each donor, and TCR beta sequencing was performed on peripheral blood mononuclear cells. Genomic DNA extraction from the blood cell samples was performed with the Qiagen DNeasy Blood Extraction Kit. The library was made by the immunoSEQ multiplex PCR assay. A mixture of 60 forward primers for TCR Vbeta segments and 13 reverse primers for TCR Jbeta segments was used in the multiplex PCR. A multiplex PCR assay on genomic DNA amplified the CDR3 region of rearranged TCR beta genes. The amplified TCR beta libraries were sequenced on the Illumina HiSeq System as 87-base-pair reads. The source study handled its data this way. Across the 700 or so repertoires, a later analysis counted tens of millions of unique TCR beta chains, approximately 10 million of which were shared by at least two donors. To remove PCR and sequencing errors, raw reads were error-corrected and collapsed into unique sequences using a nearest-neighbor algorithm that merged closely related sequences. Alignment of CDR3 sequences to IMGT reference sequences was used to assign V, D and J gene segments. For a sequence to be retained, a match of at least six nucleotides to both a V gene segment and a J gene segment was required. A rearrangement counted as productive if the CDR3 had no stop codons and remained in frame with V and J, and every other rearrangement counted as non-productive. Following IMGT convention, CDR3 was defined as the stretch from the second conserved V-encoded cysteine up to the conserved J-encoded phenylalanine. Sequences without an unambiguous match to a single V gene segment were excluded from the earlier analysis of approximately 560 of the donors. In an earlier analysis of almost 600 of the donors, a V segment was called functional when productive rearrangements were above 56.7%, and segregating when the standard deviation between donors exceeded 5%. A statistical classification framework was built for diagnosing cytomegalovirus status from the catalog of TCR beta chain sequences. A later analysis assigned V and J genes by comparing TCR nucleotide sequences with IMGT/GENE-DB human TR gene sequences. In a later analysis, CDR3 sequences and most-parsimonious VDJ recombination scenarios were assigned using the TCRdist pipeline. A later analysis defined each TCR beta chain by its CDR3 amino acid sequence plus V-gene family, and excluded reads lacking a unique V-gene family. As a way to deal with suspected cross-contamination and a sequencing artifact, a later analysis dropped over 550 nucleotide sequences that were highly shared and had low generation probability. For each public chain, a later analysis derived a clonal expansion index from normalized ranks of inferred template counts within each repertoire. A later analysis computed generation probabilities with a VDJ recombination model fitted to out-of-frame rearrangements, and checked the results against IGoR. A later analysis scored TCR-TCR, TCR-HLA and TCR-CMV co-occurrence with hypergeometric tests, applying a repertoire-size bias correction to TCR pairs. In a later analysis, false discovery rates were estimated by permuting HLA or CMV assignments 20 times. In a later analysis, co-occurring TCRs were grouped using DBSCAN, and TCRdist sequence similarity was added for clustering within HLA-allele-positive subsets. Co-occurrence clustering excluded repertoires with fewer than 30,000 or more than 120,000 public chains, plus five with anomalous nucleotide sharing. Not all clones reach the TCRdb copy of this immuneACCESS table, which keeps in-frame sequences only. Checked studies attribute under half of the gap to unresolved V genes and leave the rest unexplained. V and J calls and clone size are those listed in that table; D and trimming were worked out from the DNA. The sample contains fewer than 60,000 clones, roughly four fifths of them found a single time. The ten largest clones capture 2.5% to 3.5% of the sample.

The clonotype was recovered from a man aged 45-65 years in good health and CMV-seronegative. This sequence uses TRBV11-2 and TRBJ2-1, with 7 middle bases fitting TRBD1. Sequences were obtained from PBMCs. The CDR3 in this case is CASSLGQGDEQFF. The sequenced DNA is TGTGCCAGCAGCTTAGGACAGGGCGATGAGCAGTTCTTC.